One and the same sample provided the 11 T cell receptor beta chains below, sequenced in a study of T-cell memory formation after mild COVID-19. In TCRdb, the 5' RACE reads were re-called with MiXCR into one record per CDR3 protein. The data hold fewer than 250,000 distinct CDR3 sequences, with around 26% observed a single time. Specimen: PBMCs or a T cell subset sorted from them (not recorded which). All receptors derive from an adult woman who had mild COVID-19 (a few samples of this study predate the infection). Cell type and time point are not known.

This chain joins TRBV12-3 or TRBV12-4 and TRBJ1-6; TRBD1 agrees at 7 bases. This CDR3 comprises 14 residues. The ends lost 5 bases at V and 8 bases at J; junction bases unmatched: 6. The CDR3, as DNA: TGTGCCAGCAGTAAAGGGGGACAGTATTCACCCCTCCACTTT. It yields the protein CASSKGGQYSPLHF.

The chain uses TRBV12-3 or TRBV12-4 and TRBJ2-2; D uncertain. The CDR3 consists of 11 residues. Deletions cut 10 bases from V and 8 bases from J, with 11 bases between. Here the CDR3 DNA reads TGTGCCACACGCGAACGAGGGGAGCTGTTTTTT. It yields the protein CATRERGELFF.

This clonotype came up many times. V gene TRBV10-3 combines with J gene TRBJ1-5; D is uncertain. The V end lost 11 bases, the J end lost 6 bases, and 17 bases lay between the germline ends. Germline assignment: CDR1 ENHRY and CDR2 SYGVKD. This CDR3 is built from 13 residues. The CDR3 DNA is TGTGCCGGCGGCCCGGACGGAGCTCAGCCCCAGCATTTT. This encodes CAGGPDGAQPQHF.

The V call is TRBV6-5, the J call TRBJ1-1, with D unresolved. Trimming cost V 2 bases and J 2 bases, with 9 bases left between them. Looked up from germline, CDR1 is MNHEY and CDR2 is SVGAGI. The CDR3 covers 14 residues. For the CDR3, the DNA is TGTGCCAGCAGTTACGAGGATGGAAACACTGAAGCTTTCTTT. Translated: CASSYEDGNTEAFF.

V usage is TRBV13 and J usage is TRBJ2-2, with D possibly being TRBD2 (6 bases). This CDR3 region has 14 residues. Germline V gene data show CDR1 as PRHDT and CDR2 as FYEKMQ (reference sequence). Trimming took off 3 bases at V and 4 bases at J, with 9 bases between the two ends. CDR3 sequence: CASSFMGGTGELFF. CDR3 sequence (DNA): TGTGCCAGCAGCTTCATGGGGGGCACCGGGGAGCTGTTTTTT. Full variable domain (outside the CDR3, taken from reference TRBV13 and TRBJ2-2): AAGVIQSPRHLIKEKRETATLKCYPIPRHDTVYWYQQGPGQDPQFLISFYEKMQSDKGSIPDRFSAQQFSDYHSELNMSSLELGDSALYFCASSFMGGTGELFFGEGSRLTVL.

The genes are TRBV7-9 and TRBJ2-1; 11 bases map to TRBD2. Germline assignment: CDR1 SEHNR and CDR2 FQNEAQ (reference sequence). This CDR3 contains 16 residues. V shed 5 bases, J shed 3 bases, and the junction held 6 bases outside the gene matches. The CDR3 coding sequence is TGTGCCAGCAGCACCCCGACTAGCGGGGTCTACAATGAGCAGTTCTTC. Protein product: CASSTPTSGVYNEQFF.

This clonotype was observed a few times. The junction differs from germline at one of its ends, possibly a read error. The V gene is TRBV7-7, the J gene TRBJ2-5; the D is unclear. Germline V gene data show CDR1 as SSHAT and CDR2 as FNYEAQ (reference sequence). This CDR3 comprises 12 residues. The chain's CDR3 is CASSPLVETQYF. CDR3 coding DNA: TGTGCTAGCAGCCCACTTGTAGAGACCCAGTACTTC.

This clonotype was counted ten times or more. The V and J genes are TRBV12-3 or TRBV12-4 and TRBJ2-3; D gene uncertain. The V and J ends lost 6 bases and 2 bases respectively, with 12 bases between them. The CDR3 spans 14 residues. The CDR3 region is CASRGVRSTDTQYF. The DNA for the CDR3 is TGTGCCAGCAGGGGTGTCAGGTCCACAGATACGCAGTATTTT.

In its sample, this clonotype was seen a few times. This chain links TRBV7-4 with TRBJ1-4, with 11 positions matching TRBD1. CDR1 is SGHVT, CDR2 SQSDAQ, per germline. This CDR3 contains 15 residues. Trimming at V came to 5 bases and at J to 7 bases, leaving 6 bases not matched to a gene. The CDR3, as DNA: TGTGCCAGCAGCGCAGAGGGGACAGGGGGTGAAAAACTGTTTTTT. Translating it yields CASSAEGTGGEKLFF.

J is TRBJ1-1 and V is TRBV4-1; D is possibly TRBD1 (5 bases). Between the trimmed V and J ends, which lost 8 bases and 6 bases, there was a span of 16 bases. This CDR3 is 13 amino acids long. Germline assignment: CDR1 MGHRA and CDR2 YSYEKL. This CDR3 reads CASAPEGIAEAFF. The CDR3 region has the DNA TGCGCCAGCGCGCCCGAGGGGATCGCTGAAGCTTTCTTT.

This chain links TRBV5-1 with TRBJ1-5; a possible D gene is TRBD1 (5 bases). In germline, CDR1 is SGHRS, CDR2 YFSETQ. The germline V and J ends were trimmed by 0 bases and 5 bases, with 12 bases remaining between them. CDR3 length equals 15 residues. This CDR3 reads CASSLVGADYQPQHF. The CDR3 DNA is TGCGCCAGCAGCTTGGTCGGGGCAGATTATCAGCCCCAGCATTTT.